The text below deals with one T cell receptor beta chain. Its antigen is currently unknown. The record originates from a study of T cell responses to AZD1222 COVID-19 vaccine. The V segment lost 5 bases and the J segment 4 bases; nucleotides outside the gene matches: 17. Germline V lookup: CDR1 SGHTA, CDR2 FQGTGA. The CDR3 extends over 19 amino acids. Study-wide findings and caveats: Donors in the cohort were predominantly white British and more often female, and clonal diversity was possibly underestimated.

Produced via immunoSEQ multiplex PCR; TCRdb's table is partial and in-frame only. The table shows about 140,000 clones, with about 92% occurring only once. This receptor was obtained from an adult in good health. The sample in question was peripheral blood, obtained on day 0 of MenACWY control vaccination. The V and J genes are TRBV7-3 and TRBJ2-3, with 11 bases matching TRBD2. For the CDR3, the DNA is TGTGCCAGCAGCCTAAAGCCCAAAACTAGCGGGAGTAGGCCAGATACGCAGTATTTT. Translated: CASSLKPKTSGSRPDTQYF.